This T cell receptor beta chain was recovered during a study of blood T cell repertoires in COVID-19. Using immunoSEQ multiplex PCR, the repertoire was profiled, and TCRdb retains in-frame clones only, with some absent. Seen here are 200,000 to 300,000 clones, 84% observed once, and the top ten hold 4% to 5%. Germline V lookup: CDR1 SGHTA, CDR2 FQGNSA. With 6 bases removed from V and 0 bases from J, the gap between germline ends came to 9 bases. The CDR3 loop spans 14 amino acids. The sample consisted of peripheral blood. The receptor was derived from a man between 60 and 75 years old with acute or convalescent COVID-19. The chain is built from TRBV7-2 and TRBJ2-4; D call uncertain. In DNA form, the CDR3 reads TGTGCCAGCAGAATCGGCGGAGCCAAAAACATTCAGTACTTC. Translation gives CASRIGGAKNIQYF.